Each of the 3 T cell receptor beta chains below was sequenced from the same sample in a study of Graves' ophthalmopathy and Graves' hyperthyroidism. Amplified material comprised TCR beta CDR3 regions derived from RNA transcripts. After a first-round RT-PCR with HTBI primers, a second-round multiplex PCR was run. TCRdb processed the multiplex PCR reads anew with MiXCR; each CDR3 protein has one entry. The repertoire consists of over 150,000 distinct CDR3 sequences, with 30% to 45% occurring once and the leading ten covering around 5.5%. Sequencing input: peripheral blood. Receptors originate from a woman aged 40 to 50 with Graves' ophthalmopathy.

The chain joins TRBV18 to TRBJ1-5; D call uncertain. Trimming cost V 4 bases and J 3 bases, with 16 bases left between them. CDR1 is KGHSH and CDR2 is LQKENI in the germline V gene. CDR3 size: 16 residues. In DNA form, the CDR3 reads TGTGCCAGCTCACGATCCGTTAATTGGGTCAATCAGCCCCAGCATTTT. Its protein product is CASSRSVNWVNQPQHF.

The chain employs TRBV28 and TRBJ2-5; TRBD1 matches at 7 bases. This CDR3 has 14 residues. Looked up from germline, CDR1 is MDHEN and CDR2 is SYDVKM. V shed 5 bases, J shed 5 bases, and the junction held 8 bases outside the gene matches. For the CDR3, the DNA is TGTGCCAGCAGTCTGACAGGGCAGAGGGAGACCCAGTACTTC. Translation gives CASSLTGQRETQYF.

Many counts were recorded for this clonotype. The chain joins TRBV6-1 to TRBJ1-2; no firm D call. This CDR3 has 13 residues. Germline-derived CDR1 and CDR2 are MNHNS and SASEGT. Trimming left V 4 bases short and J 7 bases short, with 13 bases between. The CDR3 here is CASSAQRVLGYTF. CDR3 bases: TGTGCCAGCAGTGCCCAGAGGGTGCTTGGCTACACCTTC.